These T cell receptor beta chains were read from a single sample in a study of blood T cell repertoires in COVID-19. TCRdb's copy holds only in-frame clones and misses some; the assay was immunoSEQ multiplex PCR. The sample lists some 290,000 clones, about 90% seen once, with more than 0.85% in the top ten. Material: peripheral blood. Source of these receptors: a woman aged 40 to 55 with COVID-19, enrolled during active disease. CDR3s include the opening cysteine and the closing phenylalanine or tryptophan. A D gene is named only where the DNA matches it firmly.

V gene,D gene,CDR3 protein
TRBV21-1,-,CASSKVFGDGYTF
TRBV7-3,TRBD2,CASSPKVAGYNEQFF
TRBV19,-,CASSIEGRPRGYTF
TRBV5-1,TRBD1,CASSLGGTGVNTEAFF
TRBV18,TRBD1,CASSLQQGSGANVLTF
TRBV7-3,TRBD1,CASSLSLRQGTNTGELFF
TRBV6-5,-,CASSYQGSTEAFF
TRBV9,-,CASSSLGNTEAFF
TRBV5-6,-,CASSQTFQETQYF
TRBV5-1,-,CASSLYPESQETQYF
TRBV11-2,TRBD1,CASSLEGQGYYGYTF
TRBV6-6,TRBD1,CATVGQGAAGGEQYF
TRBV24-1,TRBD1,CATSGTGVTGELFF
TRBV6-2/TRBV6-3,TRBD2,CASSRAGGRSEQYF
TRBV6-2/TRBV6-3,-,CASSPPAVPYEQYF